Listed here are 21 T cell receptor beta chains from one sample, sequenced in a study of CD8 T cells in Susac syndrome. With random hexamers, reverse transcription was performed on roughly 0.5 to 1 ug of RNA. TCRdb reprocessed the immunoSEQ multiplex PCR reads with MiXCR, giving one entry per CDR3 protein. The repertoire consists of around 150,000 distinct CDR3 sequences, with approximately 94% occurring once and the leading ten covering about 0.086%. The specimen sequenced was CD4+ T cells from PBMCs. The receptors come from a human donor with multiple sclerosis.

The CDR3 reads CASSADRRERDGYTF. In DNA, the CDR3 is TGTGCCAGTAGTGCAGACAGGCGTGAACGCGATGGCTACACCTTC. The chain couples TRBV19 to TRBJ1-2; tentatively, D is TRBD1 (6 bases). Germline V gene data show CDR1 as LNHDA and CDR2 as SQIVND (reference sequence). CDR3 length: 15 amino acids. Trimming pared 5 bases from V and 6 bases from J, leaving 19 bases between.

The rearrangement uses TRBV29-1 and TRBJ2-2, with 11 bases matching TRBD1. CDR1 SQVTM and CDR2 ANQGSEA come from the germline V gene. The CDR3 has 13 amino acids. CDR3 nucleotide sequence: TGCAGTGGACAGGGGGCCTGGACCGGGGAGCTGTTTTTT. Encoded protein: CSGQGAWTGELFF.

This chain uses TRBV18 with TRBJ1-1; D is ambiguous. The V end was cut by 3 bases, the J end by 3 bases, with 8 bases between. In germline, CDR1 is KGHSH, CDR2 LQKENI. The CDR3 covers 13 residues. Here the CDR3 reads CASSPGSDTEAFF. CDR3 DNA: TGTGCCAGCTCACCCGGATCGGACACTGAAGCTTTCTTT. The full variable domain, in which reference TRBV18 and TRBJ1-1 provide the parts outside the CDR3, is NAGVMQNPRHLVRRRGQEARLRCSPMKGHSHVYWYRQLPEEGLKFMVYLQKENIIDESGMPKERFSAEFPKEGPSILRIQQVVRGDSAAYFCASSPGSDTEAFFGQGTRLTVV.

The CDR3: CSTREESGSSYEQYF. The CDR3 DNA reads as TGCAGCACGAGAGAGGAAAGCGGGAGCTCCTACGAGCAGTACTTC. This chain connects TRBV29-1 to TRBJ2-7; TRBD2 agrees at 8 bases. Trimming removed 8 bases from V and 0 bases from J; junction bases left unmatched: 12. The CDR3 is made up of 15 amino acids. Germline V gene lookup returns CDR1 SQVTM and CDR2 ANQGSEA.

The V and J genes are TRBV18 and TRBJ2-3; no definite D call. Germline V gene data show CDR1 as KGHSH and CDR2 as LQKENI. V was clipped by 3 bases and J by 8 bases, with 9 bases between them. The CDR3 totals 12 residues. CDR3 sequence reads: CASSPLPGTQYF. The CDR3 DNA reads TGTGCCAGCTCACCCCTCCCCGGTACGCAGTATTTT.

V is TRBV29-1 and J is TRBJ2-1, with 10 bases that match TRBD2. This CDR3 has 13 amino acids. The V and J ends lost 7 bases and 0 bases, in that order; junction bases with no gene match: 0. Germline V gene data show CDR1 as SQVTM and CDR2 as ANQGSEA. CDR3: CSASGSSYNEQFF. The CDR3 DNA reads as TGCAGCGCTAGCGGGAGCTCCTACAATGAGCAGTTCTTC.

The rearrangement joins TRBV15 to TRBJ2-4; D ambiguous. Germline CDR1 and CDR2: LNHNV and YYDKDF (reference sequence). The CDR3 covers 12 residues. Trimming left V 0 bases short and J 8 bases short, with 5 bases between. CDR3 protein: CATSRDLDIQYF. DNA for the CDR3: TGTGCCACCAGCAGAGATTTGGACATTCAGTACTTC.

This chain joins TRBV3-1 and TRBJ2-7; D not resolved. The V and J ends lost 3 bases and 7 bases respectively, with 13 bases between them. In germline, CDR1 is LGHDT, CDR2 YNNKEL (reference sequence). The CDR3 runs 13 residues. The CDR3 sequence is CASSHTGVFEQYF. CDR3 in DNA: TGTGCCAGCAGCCACACCGGTGTCTTTGAGCAGTACTTC.

The chain uses TRBV12-5 and TRBJ2-1; tentative D call: TRBD1 (6 bases). V lost 4 bases and J 6 bases, leaving 10 bases between the germline ends. Germline V gene sequence: CDR1 LGHNT, CDR2 FRNRAP. The CDR3 spans 13 residues. CDR3 bases: TGTGCTAGTGGTTCAGGACAGATCAATGAGCAGTTCTTC. This codes for CASGSGQINEQFF.

CDR3 nucleotide sequence: TGTGCCAGCAGCTCGGGGGAACAGCCCCAGCATTTT. Translating gives CASSSGEQPQHF. The chain employs TRBV7-9 and TRBJ1-5; tentative D call: TRBD1 (5 bases). Germline-derived CDR1 and CDR2 are SEHNR and FQNEAQ (reference sequence). Trimming removed 4 bases at V and 7 bases at J, with 8 bases between. The CDR3 sequence is 12 residues long.

V gene TRBV20-1 combines with J gene TRBJ2-5; 7 bases are a match to TRBD1. Unmatched junction bases numbered 11, after V lost 5 bases and J lost 5 bases. This CDR3 is built from 14 residues. Germline V lookup: CDR1 DFQATT, CDR2 SNEGSKA (reference sequence). The CDR3, as DNA: TGCAGTGCTCCGGATAGGACAGGTTTGGAGACCCAGTACTTC. It is translated as CSAPDRTGLETQYF.

The chain couples TRBV20-1 to TRBJ2-7; TRBD1 agrees at 8 bases. The CDR3 is 13 residues long. CDR1 and CDR2 from the germline V gene are DFQATT and SNEGSKA (reference sequence). Unmatched junction bases numbered 12, after V lost 7 bases and J lost 7 bases. The CDR3 DNA sequence: TGCAGTGGGGCAGGGGGCGCAACGCGAGAGCAGTACTTC. Translation gives CSGAGGATREQYF.

The chain couples TRBV27 to TRBJ2-4, with TRBD1 as a possible D gene (5 bases). CDR3 length: 17 residues. V lost 0 bases and J lost 2, with 14 bases in between. The germline V gene encodes CDR1 MNHEY and CDR2 SMNVEV (reference sequence). DNA for the CDR3: TGTGCCAGCAGTTTATCGGGGTCGGCAGGGACCAAAAACATTCAGTACTTC. Protein product: CASSLSGSAGTKNIQYF.

Written as DNA, the CDR3 is TGCGCCAGCAGCGTCCCTACCGGGACCGCAACAGATACGCAGTATTTT. Protein sequence: CASSVPTGTATDTQYF. The chain combines TRBV5-1 with TRBJ2-3; tentatively, D is TRBD1 or TRBD2 (5 bases each). This CDR3 spans 16 amino acids. CDR1 is SGHRS and CDR2 is YFSETQ in the germline V gene. V shed 4 bases and J shed 3 bases, with 18 bases lying between them. The full variable domain, with the rest looked up from reference TRBV5-1 and TRBJ2-3, is KAGVTQTPRYLIKTRGQQVTLSCSPISGHRSVSWYQQTPGQGLQFLFEYFSETQRNKGNFPGRFSGRQFSNSRSEMNVSTLELGDSALYLCASSVPTGTATDTQYFGPGTRLTVL.

CDR3 nucleotide sequence: TGTGCCAGCAGCCAAGCTGCAGGCCCAAACTCTGGAAACACCATATATTTT. Translation gives CASSQAAGPNSGNTIYF. This sequence joins TRBV14 and TRBJ1-3, with unresolved D. The V end was cut by 1 base, the J end by 0 bases, with 13 bases between. The germline V gene has CDR1 SGHDN and CDR2 FVKESK. The CDR3 has 17 residues.

V gene TRBV20-1 combines with J gene TRBJ1-5; D not resolved. Germline V gives CDR1 DFQATT, CDR2 SNEGSKA (reference sequence). Trimming left V 1 base short and J 4 bases short, with 8 bases between. CDR3 length: 13 residues. DNA of the CDR3: TGCAGTGCTAGAGCCTCACAGAATCAGCCCCAGCATTTT. This gives the protein CSARASQNQPQHF.

The table lists this clonotype with a few counts. The V and J genes are TRBV12-3 or TRBV12-4 and TRBJ1-5, with a possible D match to TRBD1 (5 bases). The CDR3 contains 13 residues. Trimming took 6 bases from V and 5 from J, leaving 11 bases between them. The CDR3 region has the DNA TGTGCCAGCAGCTTGGGGGGAGATCAGCCCCAGCATTTT. Translating gives CASSLGGDQPQHF.

The J gene is TRBJ1-5, the V gene TRBV24-1; TRBD1 matches 8 bases. The CDR3 runs to 14 residues. With V trimmed by 6 bases and J by 7 bases, 7 bases remained unmatched. Per germline, CDR1 KGHDR and CDR2 SFDVKD. CDR3 nucleotides: TGTGCCACCAGTTCGGGACAGGCGGGCCAGCCCCAGCATTTT. It encodes CATSSGQAGQPQHF.

The chain joins TRBV29-1 to TRBJ1-1; no reliable D call. The CDR3 length is 13 residues. Germline CDR1 is SQVTM and CDR2 is ANQGSEA. V gave up 5 bases and J gave up 6 bases, with 16 bases separating them. CDR3 residues: CSVSVGGRAEAFF. The CDR3 DNA sequence: TGCAGCGTTTCGGTCGGAGGGCGGGCTGAAGCTTTCTTT.

The V and J genes are TRBV4-3 and TRBJ2-1; D is undetermined. V lost 3 bases, J lost 7 bases, and 10 bases lay in between. There are 13 residues in the CDR3. CDR1 is LGHNA and CDR2 is YSLEER in the germline V gene. The CDR3, as DNA: TGCGCCAGCAGCCACCTAGTCGATAATGAGCAGTTCTTC. Residues: CASSHLVDNEQFF.

The rearrangement uses TRBV5-1 and TRBJ2-3, with D perhaps matching TRBD1 or TRBD2 (6 bases each). Germline V gene sequence: CDR1 SGHRS, CDR2 YFSETQ. The CDR3 runs 14 residues. The CDR3 protein is CATRGQPSTDTQYF. The DNA of the CDR3 is TGCGCTACCCGGGGGCAACCTAGCACAGATACGCAGTATTTT. The whole variable domain, remainder taken from reference TRBV5-1 and TRBJ2-3, is KAGVTQTPRYLIKTRGQQVTLSCSPISGHRSVSWYQQTPGQGLQFLFEYFSETQRNKGNFPGRFSGRQFSNSRSEMNVSTLELGDSALYLCATRGQPSTDTQYFGPGTRLTVL.